The clone carrying this TCR beta chain was observed at least ten times. The data are from a study of regulatory T cells in long-lasting Graves disease. The time point here: newly diagnosed GD, antithyroid drugs for less than 3 months. PBMCs provided the RNA from which the TCR library was made. Sequencing libraries for TCR beta were prepared with iRepertoire HTBI primers and Arm-PCR of CDR3 regions. Each CDR3 protein gets one entry after TCRdb re-called the multiplex PCR reads with MiXCR. In the table there are 400,000 to 500,000 distinct CDR3 sequences, less than 15% of which are singletons. The ends lost 3 bases at V and 2 bases at J; junction bases unmatched: 4. There are 14 residues in the CDR3. The V gene's germline CDR1 is MNHEY and CDR2 SMNVEV (reference sequence). This sample also appeared in a second study, on T cells in Graves' hyperthyroidism and ophthalmopathy.

Sequences were derived from peripheral blood mononuclear cells (PBMCs), sampled at new diagnosis, from a patient treated with antithyroid drugs. The J gene is TRBJ2-7, the V gene TRBV27; 7 nucleotides match TRBD1. The receptor comes from a woman aged 45-65 years with Graves disease. The DNA for the CDR3 is TGTGCCAGCAGTTTCGGGACAGAGACCTACGAGCAGTACTTC. It yields the protein CASSFGTETYEQYF.